This T cell receptor (beta chain) was observed in a study of T-cell memory formation after mild COVID-19. Study-wide context: Clusters were largely donor specific. Whole-study results and caveats: Pre-infection memory held some responding clones, suggesting pre-existing cross-reactive T cells responded. Confirmation was lacking for SARS-CoV-2 specificity of second-wave clones that peaked on day 37.

A word on this clonotype: Its antigen is undetermined.

Per the germline V gene, CDR1 is GTSNPN and CDR2 is SVGIG (reference sequence). CDR3 length: 15 residues. V was clipped by 3 bases and J by 1 base; unmatched bases: 5. Using constant-segment primers, 5'RACE produced TCR alpha and TCR beta cDNA libraries carrying sample barcodes and UMIs. TCRdb re-called the 5' RACE reads with MiXCR, one entry per CDR3 protein. The sample holds over 150,000 distinct CDR3 sequences, over 20% seen once. This TCR came from an adult woman who had mild COVID-19 (a few samples of this study predate the infection). Cell type and time point are not known. V gene TRBV30 combines with J gene TRBJ2-5; the match to TRBD2 covers 10 bases. The sequenced sample consisted of PBMCs or a T cell subset sorted from them (not recorded which). CDR3 nucleotide sequence: TGTGCCTGGAGGTGGAGCGGGGGGGCCCAAGAGACCCAGTACTTC. Translated: CAWRWSGGAQETQYF.